This paragraph covers one T cell receptor (beta chain) sequence. Its antigen is not identified. TRB cDNA libraries were made by UMI-labeled 5' RACE. Using the 5' RACE reads, TCRdb records one entry per CDR3 protein without DNA. Recorded for this sample: around 160,000 distinct CDR3 sequences. This sample was taken from a study of CXCR3-negative and CXCR3-positive naive CD8 T cells. Regarding the study as a whole: Within a donor, both naive subsets shared TRBV-TRBJ usage, unlike memory cells. Naive cells positive for CXCR3 carried more hydrophobic TRB CDR3s than CXCR3-negative ones. Partly lower CXCR3 expression followed cryopreservation, and most assays relied on fresh PBMCs. Naive subsets expressed similar surface CD5; TRB CDR3 features served to infer TCR strength.

CDR1 is SGHVS and CDR2 is FQNEAQ in the germline V gene. This CDR3 region has 16 residues. The TCR originated in a human donor in good health. Some clones in this sample may be carry-over from other donors' samples. The gene calls are TRBV7-8 and TRBJ2-2. Sequencing was done on a sample of naive CXCR3+ CD8+ T cells from blood. Sample subset: CD45RO-CCR7+CD27+CD95- naive CD8+ T cells expressing CXCR3 (TNR3+). This CDR3 reads CASSPHPGENTGELFF.